The T cell receptor beta chain described here comes from a study of OX40 agonist ivuxolimab in advanced cancers. This clone came up a few times. Its specificity is not known. Germline V gives CDR1 SGHTA, CDR2 FQGNSA. There are 15 residues in the CDR3. Trimming pared 4 bases from V and 5 bases from J, leaving 17 bases between. TCRdb's copy holds only in-frame clones and misses some; the assay was immunoSEQ multiplex PCR. Among 60,000 to 95,000 clones listed, 85% were seen once. Overall study findings and caveats: Clonal expansion in partial responders at 0.1-3.0 mg/kg ranked among the lowest.

This clonotype was obtained from an adult with an advanced solid tumor such as melanoma, head and neck, liver or kidney cancer. The rearrangement links TRBV7-2 to TRBJ1-2, with D perhaps matching TRBD1 (6 bases). This sample comprised CD4+ or CD8+ T cells sorted from blood, obtained in a trial of the OX40 agonist ivuxolimab. CDR3 in DNA: TGTGCCAGCAGCTGGACCCCCGGGACATCATATGGCTACACCTTC. Translation: CASSWTPGTSYGYTF.